The 6 T cell receptor beta chains reported below all come from one sample, sequenced in a study of blood T cell repertoires in COVID-19. The method was immunoSEQ multiplex PCR; TCRdb's version includes in-frame clones alone and lacks a portion of them. The sample shows more than 150,000 clones, around 80% of them seen only once. The specimen sequenced was PBMCs or T cells enriched from blood (not recorded which). The receptors come from a woman aged 45-59 years who had recovered from COVID-19.

The chain links TRBV14 to TRBJ2-3; a possible D gene is TRBD2 (5 bases). The CDR3 covers 14 residues. CDR1 and CDR2 from the germline V gene are SGHDN and FVKESK. Trimming pared 4 bases from V and 3 bases from J, leaving 11 bases between. The CDR3 loop reads CASSPGFRTDTQYF. For the CDR3, the DNA is TGTGCCAGCAGCCCGGGGTTCCGGACAGATACGCAGTATTTT.

This sequence joins TRBV27 and TRBJ1-4, with D possibly being TRBD1 (5 bases). The CDR3 runs to 15 residues. Trimming left V 2 bases short and J 0 bases short, with 7 bases between. From germline, CDR1 is MNHEY and CDR2 SMNVEV (reference sequence). This CDR3 is CASSLTQATNEKLFF. The CDR3 DNA follows: TGTGCCAGCAGTTTAACACAGGCAACTAATGAAAAACTGTTTTTT.

The V and J genes are TRBV2 and TRBJ1-3, with 8 nucleotides matching TRBD1. The V and J ends lost 6 bases and 3 bases, in that order; junction bases with no gene match: 4. This CDR3 is built from 14 residues. Germline-derived CDR1 and CDR2 are SNHLY and FYNNEI. For the CDR3, the DNA is TGTGCCAGCAGCGGGGACAGGATTGGAAACACCATATATTTT. It specifies CASSGDRIGNTIYF.

The chain recombines TRBV18 with TRBJ1-3; 7 nucleotides agree with TRBD1. With 3 bases clipped from V and 0 bases from J, the junction kept 2 bases outside the gene matches. There are 15 residues in the CDR3. CDR1 is KGHSH, CDR2 LQKENI, per germline. DNA for the CDR3: TGTGCCAGCTCACCGGCAGGGGGCTCTGGAAACACCATATATTTT. Encoded protein: CASSPAGGSGNTIYF.

J is TRBJ1-4 and V is TRBV7-9; D is undetermined. V was clipped by 1 base and J by 5 bases, with 8 bases between them. CDR1 and CDR2 (germline): SEHNR, FQNEAQ (reference sequence). The CDR3 has 14 residues. The DNA of the CDR3 is TGTGCCAGCAGCTTAGGGCAGGAAAATGAAAAACTGTTTTTT. This encodes CASSLGQENEKLFF.

The gene calls are TRBV7-2 and TRBJ2-1; 9 nucleotides agree with TRBD1. The CDR3 is 17 amino acids. Germline trimming cut 5 bases from V and 3 bases from J; bases unmatched to any gene: 11. Germline V CDR1 and CDR2: SGHTA, FQGNSA. CDR3 protein: CASSPGTGRSGYNEQFF. The CDR3 DNA reads as TGTGCCAGCAGCCCAGGGACAGGGAGAAGTGGCTACAATGAGCAGTTCTTC.